This TCR beta chain was sequenced during a study of metastatic and nonmetastatic thyroid tumors. TCRdb re-called the PCR reads via MiXCR. The sample records about 36,000 clones, 20% to 25% being singletons. On this clone itself: One end of the junction is discordant with germline, which a read error may explain.

No treatment of any kind had been given to any patient before thyroid surgery. Germline assignment: CDR1 LNHDA and CDR2 SQIVND (reference sequence). This CDR3 region has 14 residues. Sequencing was carried out using blood. This rearrangement joins TRBV19 to TRBJ1-5; D is unresolved. The clonotype comes from a female donor with papillary thyroid cancer or a benign thyroid nodule (not recorded which). Some clones in this sample may be carry-over from other donors' samples. The CDR3 DNA reads TGTGCCAGTAGTCACAAGGGTGGTATTCAGTCCCAGCATTTT. Translated, it gives CASSHKGGIQSQHF.